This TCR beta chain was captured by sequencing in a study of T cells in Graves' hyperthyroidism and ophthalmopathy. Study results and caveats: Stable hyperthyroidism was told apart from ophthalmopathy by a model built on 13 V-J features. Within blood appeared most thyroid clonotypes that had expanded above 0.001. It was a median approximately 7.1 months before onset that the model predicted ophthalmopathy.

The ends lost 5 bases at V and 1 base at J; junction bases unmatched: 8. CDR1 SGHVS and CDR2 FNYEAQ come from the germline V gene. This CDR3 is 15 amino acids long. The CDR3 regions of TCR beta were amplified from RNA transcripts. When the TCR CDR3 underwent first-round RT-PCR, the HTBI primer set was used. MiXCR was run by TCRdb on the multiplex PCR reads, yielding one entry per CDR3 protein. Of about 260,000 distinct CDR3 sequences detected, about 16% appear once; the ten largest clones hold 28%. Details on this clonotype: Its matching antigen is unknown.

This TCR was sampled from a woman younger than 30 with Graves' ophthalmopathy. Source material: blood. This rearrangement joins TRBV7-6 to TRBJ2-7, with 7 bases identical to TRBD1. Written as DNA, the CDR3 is TGTGCCAGCAGCCCGGCCGGGACAGAGTCCTACGAGCAGTACTTC. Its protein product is CASSPAGTESYEQYF. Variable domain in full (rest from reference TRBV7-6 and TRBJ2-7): GAGVSQSPRYKVTKRGQDVALRCDPISGHVSLYWYRQALGQGPEFLTYFNYEAQQDKSGLPNDRFSAERPEGSISTLTIQRTEQRDSAMYRCASSPAGTESYEQYFGPGTRLTVT.